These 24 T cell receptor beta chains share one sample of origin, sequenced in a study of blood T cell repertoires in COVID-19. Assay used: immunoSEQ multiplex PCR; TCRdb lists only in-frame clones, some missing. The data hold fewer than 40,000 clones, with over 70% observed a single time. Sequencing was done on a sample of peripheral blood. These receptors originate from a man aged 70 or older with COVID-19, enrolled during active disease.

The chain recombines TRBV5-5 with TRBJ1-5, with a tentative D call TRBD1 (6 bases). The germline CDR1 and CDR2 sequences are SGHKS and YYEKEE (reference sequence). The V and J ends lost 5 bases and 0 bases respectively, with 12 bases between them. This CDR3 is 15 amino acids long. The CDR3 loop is CASSWDNHSNQPQHF. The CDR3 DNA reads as TGTGCCAGCAGTTGGGACAACCATAGCAATCAGCCCCAGCATTTT.

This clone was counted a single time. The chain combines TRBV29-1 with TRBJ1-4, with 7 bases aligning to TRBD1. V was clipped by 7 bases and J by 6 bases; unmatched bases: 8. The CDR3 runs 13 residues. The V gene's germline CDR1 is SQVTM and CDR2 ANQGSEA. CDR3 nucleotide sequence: TGCAGCGCCGGAAGGGGGCAATATGAAAAACTGTTTTTT. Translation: CSAGRGQYEKLFF.

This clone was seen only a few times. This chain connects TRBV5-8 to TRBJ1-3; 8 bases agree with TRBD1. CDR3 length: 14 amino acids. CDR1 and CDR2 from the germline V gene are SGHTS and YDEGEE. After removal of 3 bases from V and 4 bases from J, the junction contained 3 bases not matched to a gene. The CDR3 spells CASSYGTGGNTIYF. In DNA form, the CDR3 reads TGTGCCAGCAGCTACGGGACAGGCGGAAACACCATATATTTT.

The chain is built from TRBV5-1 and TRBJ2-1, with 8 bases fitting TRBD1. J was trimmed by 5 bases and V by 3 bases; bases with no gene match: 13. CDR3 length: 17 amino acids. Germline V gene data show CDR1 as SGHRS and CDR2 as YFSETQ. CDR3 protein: CASSSTSQGAGDNEQFF. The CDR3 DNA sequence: TGCGCCAGCAGCTCGACCTCCCAGGGGGCGGGCGACAATGAGCAGTTCTTC.

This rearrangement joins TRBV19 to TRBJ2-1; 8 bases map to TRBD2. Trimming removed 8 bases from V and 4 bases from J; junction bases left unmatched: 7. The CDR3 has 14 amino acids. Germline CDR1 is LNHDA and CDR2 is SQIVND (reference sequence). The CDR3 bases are TGTGCCAGTGAAGTAGCGGGGAGATACAATGAGCAGTTCTTC. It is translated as CASEVAGRYNEQFF.

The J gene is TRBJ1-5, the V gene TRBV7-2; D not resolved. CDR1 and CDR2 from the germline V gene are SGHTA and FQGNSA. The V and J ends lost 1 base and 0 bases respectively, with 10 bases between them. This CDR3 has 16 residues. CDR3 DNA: TGTGCCAGCAGCTTAGTTGGAGGGAATAGCAATCAGCCCCAGCATTTT. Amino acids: CASSLVGGNSNQPQHF. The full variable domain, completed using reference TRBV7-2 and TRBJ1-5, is GAGVSQSPSNKVTEKGKDVELRCDPISGHTALYWYRQSLGQGLEFLIYFQGNSAPDKSGLPSDRFSAERTGGSVSTLTIQRTQQEDSAVYLCASSLVGGNSNQPQHFGDGTRLSIL.

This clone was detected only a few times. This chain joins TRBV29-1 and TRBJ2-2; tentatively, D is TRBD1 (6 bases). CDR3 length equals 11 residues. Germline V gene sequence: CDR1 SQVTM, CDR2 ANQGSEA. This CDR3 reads CVAGDTGELFF. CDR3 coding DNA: TGCGTAGCAGGGGACACCGGGGAGCTGTTTTTT.

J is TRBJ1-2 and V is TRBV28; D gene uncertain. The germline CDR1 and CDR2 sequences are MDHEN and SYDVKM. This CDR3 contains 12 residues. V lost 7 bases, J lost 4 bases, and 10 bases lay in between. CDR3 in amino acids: CASTRSGYGYTF. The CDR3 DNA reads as TGTGCCAGCACCAGAAGTGGCTATGGCTACACCTTC.

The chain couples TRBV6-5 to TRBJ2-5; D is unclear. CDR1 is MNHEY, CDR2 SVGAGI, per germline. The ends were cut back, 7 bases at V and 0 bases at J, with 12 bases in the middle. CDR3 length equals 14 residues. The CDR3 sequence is CASTKDTYQETQYF. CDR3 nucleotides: TGTGCCAGCACCAAAGACACGTACCAAGAGACCCAGTACTTC.

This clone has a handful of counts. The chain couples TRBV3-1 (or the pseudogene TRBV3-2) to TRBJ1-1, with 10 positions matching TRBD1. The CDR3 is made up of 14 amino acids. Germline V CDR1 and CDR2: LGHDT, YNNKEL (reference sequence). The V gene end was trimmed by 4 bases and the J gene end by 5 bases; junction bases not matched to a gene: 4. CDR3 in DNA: TGTGCCAGCAGCCTCGGGACAGGGGAAACTGAAGCTTTCTTT. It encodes CASSLGTGETEAFF.

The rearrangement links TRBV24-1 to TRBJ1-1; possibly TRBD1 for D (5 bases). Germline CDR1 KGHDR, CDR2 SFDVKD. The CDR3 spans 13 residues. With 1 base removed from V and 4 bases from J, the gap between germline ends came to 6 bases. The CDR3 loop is CATSDFTGTEAFF. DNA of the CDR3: TGTGCCACCAGTGATTTTACAGGCACTGAAGCTTTCTTT.

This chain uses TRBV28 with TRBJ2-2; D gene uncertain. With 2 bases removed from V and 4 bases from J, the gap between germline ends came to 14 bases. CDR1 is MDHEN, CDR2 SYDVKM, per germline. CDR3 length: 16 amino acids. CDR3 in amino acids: CASSLGLLSGTGELFF. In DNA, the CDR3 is TGTGCCAGCAGTTTAGGTCTGCTCTCGGGCACCGGGGAGCTGTTTTTT.

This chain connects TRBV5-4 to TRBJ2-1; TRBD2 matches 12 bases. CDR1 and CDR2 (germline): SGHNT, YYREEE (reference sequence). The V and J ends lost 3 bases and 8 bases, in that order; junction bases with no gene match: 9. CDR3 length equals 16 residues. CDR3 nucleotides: TGTGCCAGCAGCTCGGAGACTAGCGGGAGCCGCTATGAGCAGTTCTTC. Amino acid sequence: CASSSETSGSRYEQFF. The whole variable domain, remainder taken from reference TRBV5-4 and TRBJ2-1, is ETGVTQSPTHLIKTRGQQVTLRCSSQSGHNTVSWYQQALGQGPQFIFQYYREEENGRGNFPPRFSGLQFPNYSSELNVNALELDDSALYLCASSSETSGSRYEQFFGPGTRLTVL.

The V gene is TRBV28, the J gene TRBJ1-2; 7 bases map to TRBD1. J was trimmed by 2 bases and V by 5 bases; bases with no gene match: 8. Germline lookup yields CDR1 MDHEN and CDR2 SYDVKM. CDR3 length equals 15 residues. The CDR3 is CASSTTGVGNYGYTF. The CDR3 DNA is TGTGCCAGCAGTACTACAGGGGTTGGCAACTATGGCTACACCTTC.

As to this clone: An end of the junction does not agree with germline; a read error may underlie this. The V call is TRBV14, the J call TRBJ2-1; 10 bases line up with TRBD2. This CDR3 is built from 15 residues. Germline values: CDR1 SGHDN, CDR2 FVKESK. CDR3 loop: CASSPVLAGVAFTVF. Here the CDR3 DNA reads TGTGCCAGCAGTCCAGTTCTAGCGGGAGTGGCATTCACGGTCTTC.

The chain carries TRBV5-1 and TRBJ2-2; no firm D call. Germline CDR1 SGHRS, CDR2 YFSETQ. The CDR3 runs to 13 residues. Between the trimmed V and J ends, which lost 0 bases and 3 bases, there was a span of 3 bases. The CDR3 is CASSLGDTGELFF. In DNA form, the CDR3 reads TGCGCCAGCAGCTTGGGAGACACCGGGGAGCTGTTTTTT.

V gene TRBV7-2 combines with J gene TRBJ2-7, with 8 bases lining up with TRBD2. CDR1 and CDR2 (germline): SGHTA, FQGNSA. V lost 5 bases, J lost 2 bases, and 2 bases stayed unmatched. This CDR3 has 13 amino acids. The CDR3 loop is CASSEGLAYEQYF. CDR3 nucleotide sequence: TGTGCCAGCAGCGAGGGACTAGCCTACGAGCAGTACTTC.

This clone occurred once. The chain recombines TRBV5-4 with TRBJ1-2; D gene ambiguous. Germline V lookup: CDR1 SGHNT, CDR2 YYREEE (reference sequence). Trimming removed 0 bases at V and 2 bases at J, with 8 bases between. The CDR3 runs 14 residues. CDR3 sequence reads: CASSLGNRNYGYTF. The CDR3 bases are TGTGCCAGCAGCTTGGGGAACAGAAACTATGGCTACACCTTC.

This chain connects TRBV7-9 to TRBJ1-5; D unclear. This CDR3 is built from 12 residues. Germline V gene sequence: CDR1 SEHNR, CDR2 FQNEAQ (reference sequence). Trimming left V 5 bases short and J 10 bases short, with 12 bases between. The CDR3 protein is CASSPDFSPQHF. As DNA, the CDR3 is TGTGCCAGCAGCCCAGACTTCTCTCCCCAGCATTTT. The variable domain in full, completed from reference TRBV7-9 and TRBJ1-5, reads DTGVSQNPRHKITKRGQNVTFRCDPISEHNRLYWYRQTLGQGPEFLTYFQNEAQLEKSRLLSDRFSAERPKGSFSTLEIQRTEQGDSAMYLCASSPDFSPQHFGDGTRLSIL.

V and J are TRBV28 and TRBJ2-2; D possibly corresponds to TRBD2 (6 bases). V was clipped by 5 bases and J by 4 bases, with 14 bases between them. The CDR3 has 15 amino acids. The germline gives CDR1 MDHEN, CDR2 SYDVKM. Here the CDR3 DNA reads TGTGCCAGCAGTCTCGGAGGGCCGGGCACCGGGGAGCTGTTTTTT. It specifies CASSLGGPGTGELFF.

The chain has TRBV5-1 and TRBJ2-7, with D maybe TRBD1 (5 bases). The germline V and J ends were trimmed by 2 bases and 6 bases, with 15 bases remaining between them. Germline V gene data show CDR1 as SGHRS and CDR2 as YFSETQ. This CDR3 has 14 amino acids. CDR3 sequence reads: CASSFGQGTSEQYF. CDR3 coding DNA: TGCGCCAGCAGCTTCGGGCAGGGAACCAGCGAGCAGTACTTC.

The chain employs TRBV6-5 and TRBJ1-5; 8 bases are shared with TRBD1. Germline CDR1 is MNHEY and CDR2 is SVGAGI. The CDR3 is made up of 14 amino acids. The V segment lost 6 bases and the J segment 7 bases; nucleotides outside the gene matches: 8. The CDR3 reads CASSRQGSGQPQHF. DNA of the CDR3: TGTGCCAGCAGCAGACAGGGGTCAGGCCAGCCCCAGCATTTT.

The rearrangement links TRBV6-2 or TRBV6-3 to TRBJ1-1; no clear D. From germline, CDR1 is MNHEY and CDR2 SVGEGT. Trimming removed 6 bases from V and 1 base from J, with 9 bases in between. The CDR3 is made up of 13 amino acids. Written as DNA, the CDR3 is TGTGCCAGCAGCCGAGTTTCGAACACTGAAGCTTTCTTT. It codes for CASSRVSNTEAFF.

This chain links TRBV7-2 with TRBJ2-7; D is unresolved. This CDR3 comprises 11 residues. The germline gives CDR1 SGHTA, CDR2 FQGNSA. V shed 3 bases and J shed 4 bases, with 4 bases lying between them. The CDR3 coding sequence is TGTGCCAGCAGCTTTAATTACGAGCAGTACTTC. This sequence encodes CASSFNYEQYF. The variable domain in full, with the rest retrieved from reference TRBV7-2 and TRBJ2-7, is GAGVSQSPSNKVTEKGKDVELRCDPISGHTALYWYRQSLGQGLEFLIYFQGNSAPDKSGLPSDRFSAERTGGSVSTLTIQRTQQEDSAVYLCASSFNYEQYFGPGTRLTVT.